This T cell receptor (beta chain) comes out of a study of OX40 agonist ivuxolimab in advanced cancers. Across the whole study: Participants could have had prior anti-PD-1, anti-PD-L1 or anti-CTLA-4 therapy, and roughly 39% had some. Study results and caveats: Normalized expansion of T-cell clones was also low for some nonresponders. Relatively little clonal expansion, among the lowest observed, appeared in partial responders at 0.1-3.0 mg/kg.

A note on this clone: Its cognate antigen is unknown.

Per germline, CDR1 SGHRS and CDR2 YFSETQ. The CDR3 is made up of 13 amino acids. Trimming stripped 4 bases from V and 13 bases from J, with 15 bases between. TCRdb keeps only in-frame clones here, not all; method: immunoSEQ multiplex PCR. The data hold tens of thousands of clones, with about 89% observed a single time. This TCR was recovered from an adult with an advanced solid tumor such as melanoma, head and neck, liver or kidney cancer. Sequenced here: CD4+ or CD8+ T cells sorted from blood, sampled in a trial of the OX40 agonist ivuxolimab. The chain uses TRBV5-1 and TRBJ1-6; D gene uncertain. The CDR3 region is CASSSTTTSPLHF. The CDR3 DNA reads as TGCGCCAGCAGCAGTACGACAACCTCGCCCCTCCACTTT.